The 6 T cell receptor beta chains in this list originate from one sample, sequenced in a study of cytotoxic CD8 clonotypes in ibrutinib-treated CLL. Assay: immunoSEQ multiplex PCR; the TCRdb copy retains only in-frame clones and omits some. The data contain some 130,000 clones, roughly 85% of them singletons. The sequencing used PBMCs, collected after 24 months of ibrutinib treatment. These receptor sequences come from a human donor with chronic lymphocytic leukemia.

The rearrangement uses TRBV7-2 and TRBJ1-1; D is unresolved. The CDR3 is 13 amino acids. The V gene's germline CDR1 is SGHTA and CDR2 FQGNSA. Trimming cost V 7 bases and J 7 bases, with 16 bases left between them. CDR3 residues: CASTQLLVFEAFF. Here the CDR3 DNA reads TGTGCCAGCACCCAGTTATTGGTTTTTGAAGCTTTCTTT.

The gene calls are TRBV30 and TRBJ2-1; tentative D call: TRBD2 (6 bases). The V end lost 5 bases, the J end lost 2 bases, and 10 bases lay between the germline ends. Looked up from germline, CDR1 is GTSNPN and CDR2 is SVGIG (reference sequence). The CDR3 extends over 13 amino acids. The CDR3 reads CAWGGGAYNEQFF. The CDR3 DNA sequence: TGTGCCTGGGGAGGCGGGGCCTACAATGAGCAGTTCTTC.

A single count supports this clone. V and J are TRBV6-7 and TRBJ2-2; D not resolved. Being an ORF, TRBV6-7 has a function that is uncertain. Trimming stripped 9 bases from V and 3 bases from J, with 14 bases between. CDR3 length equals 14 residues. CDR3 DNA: TGTGCCAGAAGAACAAGGACCTACACCGGGGAGCTGTTTTTT. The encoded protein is CARRTRTYTGELFF.

CDR3 nucleotides: TGTGCCAGCAGGCCGCACAGGTCTAACACTGAAGCTTTCTTT. Amino acid sequence: CASRPHRSNTEAFF. The genes are TRBV6-5 and TRBJ1-1; D possibly corresponds to TRBD1 (5 bases). Trimming stripped 6 bases from V and 2 bases from J, with 13 bases between. The CDR3 has 14 residues. Germline V lookup: CDR1 MNHEY, CDR2 SVGAGI.

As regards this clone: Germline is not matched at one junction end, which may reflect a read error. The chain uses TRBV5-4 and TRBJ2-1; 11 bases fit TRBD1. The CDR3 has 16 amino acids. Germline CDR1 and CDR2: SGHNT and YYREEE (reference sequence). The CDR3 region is CASSSLDRGRDNKQFF. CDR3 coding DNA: TGTGCCAGCAGCTCTCTGGACAGGGGGCGCGACAATAAGCAGTTCTTC.

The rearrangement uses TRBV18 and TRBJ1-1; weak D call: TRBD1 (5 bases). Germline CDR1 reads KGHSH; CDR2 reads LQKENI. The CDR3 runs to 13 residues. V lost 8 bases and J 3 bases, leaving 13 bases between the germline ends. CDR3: CASLGLGDTEAFF. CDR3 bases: TGTGCCAGCCTAGGGTTGGGGGACACTGAAGCTTTCTTT.